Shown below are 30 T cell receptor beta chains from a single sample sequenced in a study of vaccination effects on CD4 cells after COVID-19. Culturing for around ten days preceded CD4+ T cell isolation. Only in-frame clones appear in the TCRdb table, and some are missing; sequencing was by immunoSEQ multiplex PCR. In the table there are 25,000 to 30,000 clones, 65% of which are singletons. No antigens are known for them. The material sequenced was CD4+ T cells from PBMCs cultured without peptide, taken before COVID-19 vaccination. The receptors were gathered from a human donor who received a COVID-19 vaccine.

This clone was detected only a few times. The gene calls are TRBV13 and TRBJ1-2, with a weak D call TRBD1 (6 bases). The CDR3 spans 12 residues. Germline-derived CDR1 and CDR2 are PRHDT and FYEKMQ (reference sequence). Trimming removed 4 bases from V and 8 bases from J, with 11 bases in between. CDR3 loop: CASSSNDRGYTF. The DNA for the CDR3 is TGTGCCAGCAGCTCTAATGACAGGGGCTACACCTTC. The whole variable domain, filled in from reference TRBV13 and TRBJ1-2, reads AAGVIQSPRHLIKEKRETATLKCYPIPRHDTVYWYQQGPGQDPQFLISFYEKMQSDKGSIPDRFSAQQFSDYHSELNMSSLELGDSALYFCASSSNDRGYTFGSGTRLTVV.

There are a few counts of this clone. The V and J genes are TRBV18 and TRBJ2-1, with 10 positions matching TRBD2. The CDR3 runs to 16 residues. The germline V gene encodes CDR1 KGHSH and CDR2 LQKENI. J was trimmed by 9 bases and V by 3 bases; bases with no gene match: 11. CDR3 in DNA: TGTGCCAGCTCACCCTTTACTAGCGGGGATTACTCTGAGCAGTTCTTC. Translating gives CASSPFTSGDYSEQFF. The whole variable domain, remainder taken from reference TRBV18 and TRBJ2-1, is NAGVMQNPRHLVRRRGQEARLRCSPMKGHSHVYWYRQLPEEGLKFMVYLQKENIIDESGMPKERFSAEFPKEGPSILRIQQVVRGDSAAYFCASSPFTSGDYSEQFFGPGTRLTVL.

The CDR3 nucleotides are TGCAGTGCCAGTCAGGGGTTAGCCAAAAACATTCAGTACTTC. Amino acids: CSASQGLAKNIQYF. The genes are TRBV20-1 and TRBJ2-4; D may be TRBD1 (6 bases). This CDR3 is built from 14 residues. The V gene lost 6 bases and the J gene lost 0 bases, with 12 bases spanning the gap. CDR1 and CDR2 from the germline V gene are DFQATT and SNEGSKA (reference sequence).

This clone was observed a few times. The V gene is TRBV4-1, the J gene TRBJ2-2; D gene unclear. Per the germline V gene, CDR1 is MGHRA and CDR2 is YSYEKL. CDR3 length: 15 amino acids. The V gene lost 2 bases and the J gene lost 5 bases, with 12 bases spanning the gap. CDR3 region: CASSQRNSLTGELFF. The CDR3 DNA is TGCGCCAGCAGCCAAAGGAACAGCCTTACCGGGGAGCTGTTTTTT.

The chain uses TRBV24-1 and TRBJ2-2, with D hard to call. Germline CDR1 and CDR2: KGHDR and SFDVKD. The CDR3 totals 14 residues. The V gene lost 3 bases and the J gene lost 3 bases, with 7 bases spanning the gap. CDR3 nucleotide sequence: TGTGCCACCAGTGATGAGACCGACACCGGGGAGCTGTTTTTT. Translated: CATSDETDTGELFF.

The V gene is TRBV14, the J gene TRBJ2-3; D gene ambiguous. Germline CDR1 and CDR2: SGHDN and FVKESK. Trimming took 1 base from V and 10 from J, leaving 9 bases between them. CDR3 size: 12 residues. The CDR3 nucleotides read TGTGCCAGCAGCCAAGTTCCTCCCGCGCAGTATTTT. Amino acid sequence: CASSQVPPAQYF.

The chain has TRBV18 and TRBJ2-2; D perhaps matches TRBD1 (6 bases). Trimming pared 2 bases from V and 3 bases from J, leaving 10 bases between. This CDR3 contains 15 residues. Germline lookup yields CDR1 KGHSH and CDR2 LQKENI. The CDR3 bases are TGTGCCAGCTCACCAAGACAGGCGGACACCGGGGAGCTGTTTTTT. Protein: CASSPRQADTGELFF.

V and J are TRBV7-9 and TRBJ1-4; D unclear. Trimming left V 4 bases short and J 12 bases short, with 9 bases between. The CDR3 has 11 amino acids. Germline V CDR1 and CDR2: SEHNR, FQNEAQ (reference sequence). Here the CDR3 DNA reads TGTGCCAGCAGCTACGTAACGGAACTGTTTTTT. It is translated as CASSYVTELFF.

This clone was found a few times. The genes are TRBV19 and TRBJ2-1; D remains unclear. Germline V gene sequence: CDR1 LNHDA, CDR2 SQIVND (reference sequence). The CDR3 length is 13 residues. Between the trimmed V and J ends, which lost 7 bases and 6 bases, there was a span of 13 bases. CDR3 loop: CASNAQWGNEQFF. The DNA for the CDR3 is TGTGCCAGTAACGCCCAGTGGGGCAATGAGCAGTTCTTC.

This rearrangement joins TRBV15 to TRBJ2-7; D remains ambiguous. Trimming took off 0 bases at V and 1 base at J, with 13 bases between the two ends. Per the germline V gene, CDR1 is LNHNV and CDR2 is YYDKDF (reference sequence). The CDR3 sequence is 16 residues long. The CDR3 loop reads CATSRDRAGFSYEQYF. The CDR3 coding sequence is TGTGCCACCAGCAGAGATAGGGCAGGTTTTTCCTACGAGCAGTACTTC.

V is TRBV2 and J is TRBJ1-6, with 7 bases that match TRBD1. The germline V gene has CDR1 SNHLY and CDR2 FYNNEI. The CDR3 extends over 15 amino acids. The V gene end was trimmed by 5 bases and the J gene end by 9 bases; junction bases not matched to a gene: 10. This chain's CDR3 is CASSNRGTGGSPLHF. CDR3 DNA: TGTGCCAGCAGTAACAGGGGCACGGGGGGTTCACCCCTCCACTTT.

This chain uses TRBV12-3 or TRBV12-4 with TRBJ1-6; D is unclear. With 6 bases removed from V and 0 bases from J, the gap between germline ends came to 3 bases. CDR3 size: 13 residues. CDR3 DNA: TGTGCCAGCAGAGTCTCCTATAATTCACCCCTCCACTTT. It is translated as CASRVSYNSPLHF.

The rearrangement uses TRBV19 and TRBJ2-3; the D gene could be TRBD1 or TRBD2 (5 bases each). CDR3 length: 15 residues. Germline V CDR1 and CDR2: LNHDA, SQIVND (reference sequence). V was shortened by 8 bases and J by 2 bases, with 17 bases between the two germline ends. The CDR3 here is CASRDAGFFTDTQYF. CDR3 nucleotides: TGTGCCAGTCGGGACGCCGGGTTCTTCACAGATACGCAGTATTTT.

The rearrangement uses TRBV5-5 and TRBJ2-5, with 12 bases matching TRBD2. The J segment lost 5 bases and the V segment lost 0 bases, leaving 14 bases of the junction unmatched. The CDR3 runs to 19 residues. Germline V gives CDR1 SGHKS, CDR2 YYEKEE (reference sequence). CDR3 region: CASSLESRTSGIGSETQYF. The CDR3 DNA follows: TGTGCCAGCAGCTTGGAGTCTAGGACTAGCGGGATAGGGTCGGAGACCCAGTACTTC.

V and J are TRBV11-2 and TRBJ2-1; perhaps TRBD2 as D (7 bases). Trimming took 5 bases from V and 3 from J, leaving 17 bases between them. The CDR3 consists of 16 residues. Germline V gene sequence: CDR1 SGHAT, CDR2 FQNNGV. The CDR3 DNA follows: TGTGCCAGCAGCCACAGGGTGGGGGGGGGCTACAATGAGCAGTTCTTC. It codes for CASSHRVGGGYNEQFF.

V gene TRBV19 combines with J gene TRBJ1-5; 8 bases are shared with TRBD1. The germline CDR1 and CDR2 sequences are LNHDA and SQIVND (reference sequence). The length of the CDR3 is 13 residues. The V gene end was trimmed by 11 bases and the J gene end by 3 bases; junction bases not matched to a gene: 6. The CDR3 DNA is TGTGCCTCAGAGGGACAGGTCAATCAGCCCCAGCATTTT. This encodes CASEGQVNQPQHF.

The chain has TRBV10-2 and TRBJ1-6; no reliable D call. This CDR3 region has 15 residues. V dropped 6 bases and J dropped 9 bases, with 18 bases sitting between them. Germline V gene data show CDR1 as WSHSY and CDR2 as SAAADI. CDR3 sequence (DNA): TGCGCCAGCAGAGGAGGGCACCGAGAGCGTTCACCCCTCCACTTT. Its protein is CASRGGHRERSPLHF.

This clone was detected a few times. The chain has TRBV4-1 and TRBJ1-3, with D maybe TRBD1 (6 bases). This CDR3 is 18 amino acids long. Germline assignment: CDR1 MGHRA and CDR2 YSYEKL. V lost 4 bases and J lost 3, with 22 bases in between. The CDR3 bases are TGCGCCAGCAGCCGATCAGGGGACAACCGAGGTGGTGGAAACACCATATATTTT. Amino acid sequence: CASSRSGDNRGGGNTIYF.

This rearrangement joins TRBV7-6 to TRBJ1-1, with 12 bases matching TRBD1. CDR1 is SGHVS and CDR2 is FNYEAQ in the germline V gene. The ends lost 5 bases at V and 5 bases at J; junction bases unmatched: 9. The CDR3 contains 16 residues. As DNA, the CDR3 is TGTGCCAGCAGCCCTGGGGACAGGGGGCGAGTTACTGAAGCTTTCTTT. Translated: CASSPGDRGRVTEAFF.

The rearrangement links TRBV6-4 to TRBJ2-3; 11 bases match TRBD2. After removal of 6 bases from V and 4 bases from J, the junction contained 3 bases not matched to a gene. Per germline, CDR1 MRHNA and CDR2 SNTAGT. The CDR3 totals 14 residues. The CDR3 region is CASSELAGADTQYF. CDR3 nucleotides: TGTGCCAGCAGCGAACTAGCGGGGGCAGATACGCAGTATTTT.

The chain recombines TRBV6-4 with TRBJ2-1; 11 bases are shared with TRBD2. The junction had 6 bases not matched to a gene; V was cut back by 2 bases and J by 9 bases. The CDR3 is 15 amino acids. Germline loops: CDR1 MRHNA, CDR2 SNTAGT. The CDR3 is CASSDTTSGRFEQFF. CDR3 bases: TGTGCCAGCAGTGACACTACTAGCGGGAGATTTGAGCAGTTCTTC.

The CDR3 sequence: CASSNPDRVSGNTIYF. For the CDR3, the DNA is TGTGCCAGCAGCAATCCGGACAGGGTCTCTGGAAACACCATATATTTT. This chain connects TRBV7-6 to TRBJ1-3; 8 nucleotides agree with TRBD1. The V gene end was trimmed by 5 bases and the J gene end by 0 bases; junction bases not matched to a gene: 6. CDR1 and CDR2 (germline): SGHVS, FNYEAQ. This CDR3 spans 16 amino acids. The variable domain in full, completed from reference TRBV7-6 and TRBJ1-3, reads GAGVSQSPRYKVTKRGQDVALRCDPISGHVSLYWYRQALGQGPEFLTYFNYEAQQDKSGLPNDRFSAERPEGSISTLTIQRTEQRDSAMYRCASSNPDRVSGNTIYFGEGSWLTVV.

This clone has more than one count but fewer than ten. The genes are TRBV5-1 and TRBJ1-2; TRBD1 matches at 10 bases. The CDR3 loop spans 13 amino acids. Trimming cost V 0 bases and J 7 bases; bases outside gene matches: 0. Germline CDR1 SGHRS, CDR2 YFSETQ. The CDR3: CASSLGTGGGYTF. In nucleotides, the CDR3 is TGCGCCAGCAGCTTGGGGACAGGGGGTGGCTACACCTTC.

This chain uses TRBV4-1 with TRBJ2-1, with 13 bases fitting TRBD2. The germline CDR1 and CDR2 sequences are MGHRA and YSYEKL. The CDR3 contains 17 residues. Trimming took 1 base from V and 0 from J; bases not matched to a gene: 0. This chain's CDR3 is CASSQGTSGGSYNEQFF. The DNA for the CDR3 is TGCGCCAGCAGCCAAGGGACTAGCGGGGGCTCCTACAATGAGCAGTTCTTC.

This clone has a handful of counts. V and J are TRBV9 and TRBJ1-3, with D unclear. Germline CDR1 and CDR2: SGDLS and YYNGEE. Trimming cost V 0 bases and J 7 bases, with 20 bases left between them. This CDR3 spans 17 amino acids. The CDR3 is CASSVVPKPGTRNTIYF. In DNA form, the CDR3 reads TGTGCCAGCAGCGTAGTTCCTAAACCCGGAACACGGAACACCATATATTTT.

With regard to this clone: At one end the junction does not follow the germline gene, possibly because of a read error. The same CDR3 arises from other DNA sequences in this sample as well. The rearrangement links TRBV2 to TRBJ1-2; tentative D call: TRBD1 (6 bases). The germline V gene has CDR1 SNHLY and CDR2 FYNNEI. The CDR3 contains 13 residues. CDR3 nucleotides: TGTGCCAGTAGTGGCGACAGGTTTTATGGCTACACCTTC. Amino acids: CASSGDRFYGYTF.

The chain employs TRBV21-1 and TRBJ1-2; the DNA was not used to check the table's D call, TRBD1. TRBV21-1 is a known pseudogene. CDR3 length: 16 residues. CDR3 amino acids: CASSKLRRGQVYGYTF. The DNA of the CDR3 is TGTGCCAGCAGCAAACTGCGCAGGGGGCAGGTCTATGGCTACACCTTC.

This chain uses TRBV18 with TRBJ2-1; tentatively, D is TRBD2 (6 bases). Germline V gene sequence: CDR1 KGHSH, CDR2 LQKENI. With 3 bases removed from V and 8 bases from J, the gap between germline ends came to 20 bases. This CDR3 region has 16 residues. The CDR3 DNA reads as TGTGCCAGCTCACCCACAGAGGGACTTAACAAGGATGAGCAGTTCTTC. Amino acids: CASSPTEGLNKDEQFF.

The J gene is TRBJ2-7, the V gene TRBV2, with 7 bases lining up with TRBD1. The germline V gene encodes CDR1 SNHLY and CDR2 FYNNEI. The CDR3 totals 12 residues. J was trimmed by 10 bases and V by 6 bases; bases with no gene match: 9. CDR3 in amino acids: CASRRQTGAQYF. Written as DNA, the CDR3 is TGTGCCAGCAGGAGACAAACAGGGGCCCAGTACTTC.

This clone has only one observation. CDR3 DNA sequence: TGTGCCAGCAGCCGGGTCGCCTACAATGAGCAGTTCTTC. Protein: CASSRVAYNEQFF. V gene TRBV11-2 combines with J gene TRBJ2-1; D gene unclear. This CDR3 is 13 amino acids long. The germline V gene encodes CDR1 SGHAT and CDR2 FQNNGV. V gave up 5 bases and J gave up 2 bases, with 7 bases separating them.